These 6 T cell receptor beta chains came from one sample sequenced in a study of beta chain features in type 1 diabetes (dated by TCRdb to the late 2010s). Library construction relied on the immunoSEQ multiplex PCR assay. The High Capacity cDNA Reverse Transcription Kit was used to reverse transcribe all of the isolated RNA, meaning that expressed TCRB transcripts were what got sequenced. TCRdb limited this immuneACCESS table to in-frame rearrangements with V and J called. A share of clones is missing; checked studies link under half to unresolved V genes, and the rest is unexplained. This sample holds fewer than 45,000 clones; 65% to 80% were observed only once. Around 1.7% of the sample is in the top ten clones. Which antigens these TCRs recognize remains unknown. The full study reports these points: In all four CD4+ subsets, TCRB CDR3 length was moderately but significantly shorter in type 1 diabetes patients.

The sequencing input was Tregs from blood. The cell subset or site tag for this specimen amounts to: regulatory CD4+ T cells. These TCRs come from a young man with type 1 diabetes. Some clones in this sample may be carry-over from other donors' samples.

The sample holds one count of this clone. The chain combines TRBV4-2 with TRBJ2-5; TRBD2 matches 11 bases. V shed 1 base, J shed 2 bases, and the junction held 3 bases outside the gene matches. Looked up from germline, CDR1 is LGHNA and CDR2 is YNFKEQ. The CDR3 consists of 16 residues. CDR3 nucleotides: TGTGCCAGCAGCCAAGGACTAGCGGGGCCACAAGAGACCCAGTACTTC. This sequence encodes CASSQGLAGPQETQYF.

The sample holds one count of this clone. The chain links TRBV6-5 to TRBJ1-2; 10 bases align to TRBD1. V lost 0 bases to trimming and J lost 8 bases; unmatched junction nucleotides: 6. This CDR3 contains 15 residues. Germline V gives CDR1 MNHEY, CDR2 SVGAGI. The CDR3 DNA sequence: TGTGCCAGCAGTTACTCGGGACAGGGGAGCGTCGGCTACACCTTC. Residues: CASSYSGQGSVGYTF.

This clone was observed a few times. The chain employs TRBV7-9 and TRBJ2-1, with 15 bases lining up with TRBD2. J lost 0 bases, V lost 3 bases, and 3 bases had no gene match. CDR1 and CDR2 (germline): SEHNR, FQNEAQ (reference sequence). The CDR3 is 18 residues long. In DNA, the CDR3 is TGTGCCAGCAGCTTGGGACTAGCGGGGGGCTTCTCCTACAATGAGCAGTTCTTC. Amino acid sequence: CASSLGLAGGFSYNEQFF.

The CDR3 DNA reads as TGTGCCAGCAGTTACGTTTCAACGGGGGGAGGGGAGACCCAGTACTTC. Residues: CASSYVSTGGGETQYF. The J gene is TRBJ2-5, the V gene TRBV6-5, with 7 bases fitting TRBD2. Trimming took 2 bases from V and 5 from J; bases not matched to a gene: 11. CDR1 MNHEY and CDR2 SVGAGI come from the germline V gene. The CDR3 loop spans 16 amino acids.

In its sample, this clone was seen a few times. This chain connects TRBV27 to TRBJ1-5; unclear D gene. V shed 4 bases and J shed 0 bases, with 10 bases lying between them. Germline V gene sequence: CDR1 MNHEY, CDR2 SMNVEV (reference sequence). The CDR3 has 15 amino acids. CDR3 residues: CASSSITGSNQPQHF. CDR3 bases: TGTGCCAGCAGTTCAATTACGGGTAGCAATCAGCCCCAGCATTTT.

This clone was recorded once. The CDR3 nucleotides are TGTGCCAGCAGTCTCCTAGGACAGGGGGCTTCCTACGAGCAGTACTTC. This codes for CASSLLGQGASYEQYF. The chain links TRBV28 to TRBJ2-5; the match to TRBD1 covers 11 bases. The closer fit of TRBJ2-7 to the DNA end suggests the J call may be wrong. Germline V lookup: CDR1 MDHEN, CDR2 SYDVKM. The CDR3 extends over 16 amino acids.